The T cell receptor beta chain under discussion was sequenced for a study of esophageal squamous cell carcinoma under preoperative chemotherapy. Study at large: TCR repertoires were profiled from both peripheral blood T cells and tumor-infiltrating lymphocytes.

From the PCR reads, TCRdb called clonotypes with MiXCR, one entry per CDR3 protein. The repertoire holds roughly 16,000 distinct CDR3 sequences, with less than 60% as singletons. Time point specified: before preoperative PTX-NDP chemotherapy. Patients received paclitaxel-nedaplatin as preoperative chemotherapy before surgery. The CDR3 runs to 16 residues. Study-level points and caveats: After treatment, tumor-infiltrating lymphocytes apparently came partly from blood T cells. Peripheral T cells showed a significant TCR diversity increase after chemotherapy, unlike tumor-infiltrating lymphocytes.

Note on this clonotype: Antigen: not known. Germline and junction disagree at one end, which may indicate a read error.

This material was collected from a patient given preoperative chemotherapy. The TCR comes from a human donor with esophageal squamous cell carcinoma. The donor label of this sample is uncertain. The chain carries TRBV12-3 or TRBV12-4 and TRBJ2-6; weak D call: TRBD1 (7 bases). The CDR3 loop reads CASSLTRGAGANVQSF. In DNA form, the CDR3 reads TGTGCCAGCAGTTTAACCAGGGGGGCTGGGGCCAACGTGCAGTCTTTC.